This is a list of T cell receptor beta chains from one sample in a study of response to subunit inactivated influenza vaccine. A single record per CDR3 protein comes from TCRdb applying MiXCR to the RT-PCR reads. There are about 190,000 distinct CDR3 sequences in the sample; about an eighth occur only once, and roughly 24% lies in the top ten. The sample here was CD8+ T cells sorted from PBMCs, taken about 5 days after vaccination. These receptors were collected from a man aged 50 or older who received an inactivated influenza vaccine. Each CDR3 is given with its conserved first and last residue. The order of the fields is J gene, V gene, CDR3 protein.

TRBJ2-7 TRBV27 CASSLSSGEIYEQYF
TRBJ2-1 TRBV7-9 CASSFSGGRIIEQFF
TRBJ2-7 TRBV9 CASSGKAGGVSYEQYF
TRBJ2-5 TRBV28 CASSLTDQETQYF
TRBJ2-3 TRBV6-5 CASSYWRRASTDTQYF
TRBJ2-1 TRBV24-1 CATSDQLAVSYNEQFF
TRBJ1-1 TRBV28 CASSVGSNTEAFF
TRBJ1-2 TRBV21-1 CASSKSGISNYGYTF
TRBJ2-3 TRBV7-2 CASSGGLGTDTQYF
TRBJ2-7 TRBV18 CASSTTGVFSYEQYF
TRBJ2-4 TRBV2 CASSDRVLPNSIQYF
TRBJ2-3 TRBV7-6 CASTWISGGSTDTQYF
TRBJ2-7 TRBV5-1 CASSQTGTGGDSYEQYF
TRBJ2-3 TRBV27 CASSPVPISGRTDTQYF
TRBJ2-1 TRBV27 CASSFIPLSPGGQFF
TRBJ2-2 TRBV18 CASSLGLAGLYTGELFF
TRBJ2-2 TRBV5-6 CASSLLDSNTGELFF
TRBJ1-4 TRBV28 CASSLKSIGKLFF
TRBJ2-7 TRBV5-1 CASSFRSSASYEQYF
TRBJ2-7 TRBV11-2 CASSLGGRNEQYF
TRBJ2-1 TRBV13 CASSFRGRSYNEQFF
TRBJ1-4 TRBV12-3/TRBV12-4 CASSLTPDTLSEKLFF
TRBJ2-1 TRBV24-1 CATSDHLAGESASQFF
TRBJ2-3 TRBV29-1 CSVEEGVAGGWDTQYF
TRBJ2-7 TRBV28 CATRVDRGEQYF